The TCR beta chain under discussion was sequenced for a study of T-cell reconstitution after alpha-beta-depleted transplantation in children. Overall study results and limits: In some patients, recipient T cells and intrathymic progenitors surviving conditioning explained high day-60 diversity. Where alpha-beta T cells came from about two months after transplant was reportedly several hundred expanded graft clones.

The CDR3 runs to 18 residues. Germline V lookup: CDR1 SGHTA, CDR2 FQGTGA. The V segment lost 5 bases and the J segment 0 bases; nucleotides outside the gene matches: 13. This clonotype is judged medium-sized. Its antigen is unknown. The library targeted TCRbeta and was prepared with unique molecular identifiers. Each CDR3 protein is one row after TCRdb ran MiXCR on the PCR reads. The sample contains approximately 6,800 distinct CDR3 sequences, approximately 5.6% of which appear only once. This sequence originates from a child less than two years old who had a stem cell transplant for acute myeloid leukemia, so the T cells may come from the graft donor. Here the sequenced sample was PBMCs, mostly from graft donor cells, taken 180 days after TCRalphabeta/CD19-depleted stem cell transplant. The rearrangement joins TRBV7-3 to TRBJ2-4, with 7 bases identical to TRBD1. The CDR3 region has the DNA TGTGCCAGCAGCCCGGGACAGATTTTGGACCTAGCCAAAAACATTCAGTACTTC. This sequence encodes CASSPGQILDLAKNIQYF.